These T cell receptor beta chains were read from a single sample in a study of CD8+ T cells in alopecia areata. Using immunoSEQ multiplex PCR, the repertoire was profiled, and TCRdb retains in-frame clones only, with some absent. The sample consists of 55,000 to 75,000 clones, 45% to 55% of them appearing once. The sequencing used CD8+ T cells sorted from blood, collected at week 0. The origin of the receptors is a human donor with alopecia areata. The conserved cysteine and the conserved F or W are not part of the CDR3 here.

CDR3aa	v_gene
ASSASGTSGTYEQY	TRBV9
SVDGQGSHEQY	TRBV29-1
ASSQVGLASYNEQF	TRBV4-1
ASGQGRGELF	TRBV7-2
AGGWGENHNEQF	TRBV7-9
SVEAGIGTGLRTYEQY	TRBV29-1
ASSGTSGEWDTQY	TRBV9
ASSPPGLEITGELF	TRBV7-9
ASSESGTAYQETQY	TRBV6-1
ASSHRGIKSYEQY	TRBV27
SVREGAADTQY	TRBV29-1
ASSQGTAAYEQY	TRBV4-3
ASARLLGGAF	TRBV7-9
SVEIGDPYEQY	TRBV29-1
ASSTFDRAHGANVLT	TRBV28
ASSSGLAEVQY	TRBV9
ASSYIGLSSYEQY	TRBV27
ASSRGGQGGHEQY	TRBV4-1
ASRAGLFTDTQY	TRBV7-6
ASSAGGASYEQY	TRBV19
ASSHDSGSSYNEQF	TRBV4-3
ASSLRTAVIDELF	TRBV27
ASSQGGSGNTIY	TRBV14
ASSPDTDTQY	TRBV5-1